These 22 T cell receptor beta chains came from one sample sequenced in a study of a mutant IDH1 vaccine in newly diagnosed glioma. Repertoires were generated with immunoSEQ multiplex PCR, while TCRdb's copy carries only in-frame clones and drops some. Among roughly 52,000 clones listed, approximately 80% were seen once. These receptors' antigens are unknown. Time point described: week 35, safety follow-up. Doses of 300 ug of mutant IDH1 20-mer peptide were given with topical imiquimod. Sequencing used PBMCs, obtained from a glioma patient whose treatment included an IDH1 peptide vaccine. These receptors were obtained from a man aged 35 to 55 with glioma.

The chain recombines TRBV15 with TRBJ2-3; TRBD2 matches 9 bases. The junction had 4 bases not matched to a gene; V was cut back by 1 base and J by 2 bases. Per the germline V gene, CDR1 is LNHNV and CDR2 is YYDKDF (reference sequence). The CDR3 spans 16 residues. This CDR3 is CATSRGGGRATDTQYF. In DNA form, the CDR3 reads TGTGCCACCAGCAGAGGGGGCGGGAGGGCCACAGATACGCAGTATTTT.

The V gene is TRBV5-1, the J gene TRBJ2-7, with a possible D match to TRBD2 (5 bases). The CDR3 spans 15 residues. V gave up 0 bases and J gave up 4 bases, with 14 bases separating them. Germline CDR1 SGHRS, CDR2 YFSETQ. CDR3 coding DNA: TGCGCCAGCAGCTTGGGTGAGCGGAGATCTTACGAGCAGTACTTC. This encodes CASSLGERRSYEQYF.

CDR3 sequence reads: CASSRITGAGQETQYF. The CDR3 DNA sequence: TGCGCCAGCAGCCGTATCACAGGGGCAGGGCAAGAGACCCAGTACTTC. The V call is TRBV4-3, the J call TRBJ2-5; 7 bases match TRBD1. The CDR3 extends over 16 amino acids. Germline CDR1 reads LGHNA; CDR2 reads YSLEER. V trimming: 4 bases; J trimming: 2 bases; junction bases outside the gene matches: 10.

The chain joins TRBV18 to TRBJ2-2; D unresolved. In germline, CDR1 is KGHSH, CDR2 LQKENI. The CDR3 covers 13 residues. V was cut by 4 bases and J by 3 bases, with 6 bases left in between. The CDR3 DNA sequence: TGTGCCAGCTCACGAGCTCACACCGGGGAGCTGTTTTTT. Amino acid sequence: CASSRAHTGELFF.

V and J are TRBV21-1 and TRBJ1-2; TRBD1, the table's D call, was not compared with the DNA. TRBV21-1 is termed a pseudogene. This CDR3 comprises 16 residues. The CDR3 coding sequence is TGTGCCAGCAGCAAAGTGGGAGACAGGGTATTGCATGGCTACACCTTC. Its translation: CASSKVGDRVLHGYTF.

This chain connects TRBV19 to TRBJ2-7, with D unclear. Between the trimmed V and J ends, which lost 3 bases and 1 base, there was a span of 10 bases. The CDR3 length is 14 residues. Germline V gene sequence: CDR1 LNHDA, CDR2 SQIVND (reference sequence). The CDR3 bases are TGTGCCAGTAGTATTAATGGACGGTCCTACGAGCAGTACTTC. It codes for CASSINGRSYEQYF.

V is TRBV6-5 and J is TRBJ1-2; TRBD1 matches 9 bases. Germline loops: CDR1 MNHEY, CDR2 SVGAGI. V gave up 5 bases and J gave up 4 bases; unmatched junction bases: 5. The CDR3 has 14 amino acids. The CDR3 reads CASSPGQGSYGYTF. DNA for the CDR3: TGTGCCAGCAGTCCCGGACAGGGGAGCTATGGCTACACCTTC.

The chain is built from TRBV6-5 and TRBJ1-3; D remains unclear. The CDR3 is made up of 13 amino acids. Germline V gene sequence: CDR1 MNHEY, CDR2 SVGAGI. V was shortened by 7 bases and J by 4 bases, with 11 bases between the two germline ends. CDR3 loop: CASTSSRGNTIYF. Here the CDR3 DNA reads TGTGCCAGCACATCCTCGAGGGGAAACACCATATATTTT.

The gene calls are TRBV6-6 and TRBJ2-1, with 8 bases that match TRBD2. V lost 6 bases and J lost 16; bases outside the gene matches: 14. Germline loops: CDR1 MNHNY, CDR2 SVGAGI (reference sequence). CDR3 length equals 13 residues. The CDR3: CASRPLGAGASFF. Written as DNA, the CDR3 is TGTGCCAGCAGACCTCTTGGAGCGGGAGCCTCCTTCTTC.

This clone was recorded a few times. The chain is built from TRBV27 and TRBJ2-6; a possible D gene is TRBD2 (5 bases). The CDR3 runs 15 residues. Between the trimmed V and J ends, which lost 3 bases and 4 bases, there was a span of 10 bases. CDR1 MNHEY and CDR2 SMNVEV come from the germline V gene (reference sequence). This chain's CDR3 is CASSLREFGANVLTF. CDR3 DNA sequence: TGTGCCAGCAGTTTGAGGGAATTCGGGGCCAACGTCCTGACTTTC.

This clone was observed once. V gene TRBV4-3 combines with J gene TRBJ2-3; the D gene is possibly TRBD2 (6 bases). CDR1 and CDR2 from the germline V gene are LGHNA and YSLEER. Trimming stripped 3 bases from V and 4 bases from J, with 14 bases between. The CDR3 is made up of 15 amino acids. CDR3 residues: CASSQGNGGPDTQYF. The CDR3 nucleotides are TGCGCCAGCAGCCAGGGAAACGGGGGTCCAGATACGCAGTATTTT.

This chain uses TRBV28 with TRBJ2-7; 7 bases line up with TRBD1. The CDR3 is 15 amino acids. Germline CDR1 is MDHEN and CDR2 is SYDVKM. V gave up 2 bases and J gave up 7 bases; unmatched junction bases: 11. CDR3 nucleotides: TGTGCCAGCAGTTTAGGGGAACAGGGGTCGAGGGAGCAGTACTTC. Residues: CASSLGEQGSREQYF. Variable domain in full (rest from reference TRBV28 and TRBJ2-7): DVKVTQSSRYLVKRTGEKVFLECVQDMDHENMFWYRQDPGLGLRLIYFSYDVKMKEKGDIPEGYSVSREKKERFSLILESASTNQTSMYLCASSLGEQGSREQYFGPGTRLTVT.

This clone was detected once. V usage is TRBV6-5 and J usage is TRBJ2-3, with 10 nucleotides matching TRBD2. Per the germline V gene, CDR1 is MNHEY and CDR2 is SVGAGI. CDR3 length equals 15 residues. The V segment lost 6 bases and the J segment 2 bases; nucleotides outside the gene matches: 5. In DNA form, the CDR3 reads TGTGCCAGCAGCTTACTAGCGGGACTCACAGATACGCAGTATTTT. It encodes CASSLLAGLTDTQYF.

This clone was found once. This chain links TRBV6-5 with TRBJ1-2; D is unclear. V was trimmed by 2 bases and J by 2 bases, leaving 9 bases between them. CDR1 and CDR2 (germline): MNHEY, SVGAGI. The CDR3 totals 14 residues. In DNA form, the CDR3 reads TGTGCCAGCAGTTACGACCCGGGCAACTATGGCTACACCTTC. This gives the protein CASSYDPGNYGYTF.

The count of this clone is one. V is TRBV19 and J is TRBJ1-3; D gene ambiguous. V lost 1 base and J 8 bases, leaving 9 bases between the germline ends. Germline V gene lookup returns CDR1 LNHDA and CDR2 SQIVND (reference sequence). There are 13 residues in the CDR3. The CDR3 bases are TGTGCCAGTAGTATAGGATCGGGATACACCATATATTTT. It codes for CASSIGSGYTIYF.

This clone was counted only a few times. Here the CDR3 reads CASSQFGSNEQFF. The CDR3 coding sequence is TGTGCCAGCTCCCAATTCGGTAGCAATGAGCAGTTCTTC. J is TRBJ2-1 and V is TRBV11-3; no clear D gene. Trimming removed 8 bases at V and 6 bases at J, with 14 bases between. From germline, CDR1 is SGHNT and CDR2 YENEEA. The CDR3 contains 13 residues.

The CDR3 protein is CASSYQQGGSPLHF. CDR3 bases: TGTGCCAGCAGTTACCAACAGGGAGGGTCACCCCTCCACTTT. The rearrangement joins TRBV6-5 to TRBJ1-6, with a weak D call TRBD1 (6 bases). The CDR3 consists of 14 residues. The V end was cut by 2 bases, the J end by 10 bases, with 12 bases between. The germline V gene has CDR1 MNHEY and CDR2 SVGAGI.

This clone was seen more than once but under ten times. The chain is built from TRBV6-5 and TRBJ1-5; D unclear. V gave up 5 bases and J gave up 8 bases, with 7 bases separating them. The CDR3 covers 11 residues. Germline values: CDR1 MNHEY, CDR2 SVGAGI. CDR3 sequence reads: CASSDGEPQHF. CDR3 nucleotide sequence: TGTGCCAGCAGTGATGGTGAGCCCCAGCATTTT.

This sequence joins TRBV21-1 and TRBJ1-1; TRBD1 is taken as the D call from the table, unchecked against the DNA. TRBV21-1 is recorded as a pseudogene. The CDR3 runs 14 residues. For the CDR3, the DNA is TGTGCCAGCAGCAAACAGGGGTGGTACACTGAAGCTTTCTTT. Its translation: CASSKQGWYTEAFF.

This clone came up a few times. This chain uses TRBV27 with TRBJ2-7; D is possibly TRBD1 or TRBD2 (5 bases each). Trimming cost V 5 bases and J 0 bases, with 8 bases left between them. Germline V CDR1 and CDR2: MNHEY, SMNVEV (reference sequence). The CDR3 is 13 residues long. The CDR3 DNA is TGTGCCAGCAGTCCCGGGACCTCCTACGAGCAGTACGTC. This codes for CASSPGTSYEQYV.

The V and J genes are TRBV2 and TRBJ2-7; D is unresolved. The CDR3 length is 14 residues. The V end lost 4 bases, the J end lost 1 base, and 11 bases lay between the germline ends. CDR1 and CDR2 (germline): SNHLY, FYNNEI. The CDR3 DNA reads TGTGCCAGCAGTGGGATGTCAGGTTCCTACGAGCAGTACTTC. Translation: CASSGMSGSYEQYF. Based on the CDR3 plus reference TRBV2 and TRBJ2-7, the full variable domain is EPEVTQTPSHQVTQMGQEVILRCVPISNHLYFYWYRQILGQKVEFLVSFYNNEISEKSEIFDDQFSVERPDGSNFTLKIRSTKLEDSAMYFCASSGMSGSYEQYFGPGTRLTVT.

The chain uses TRBV18 and TRBJ1-5, with no clear D. V gave up 1 base and J gave up 7 bases, with 11 bases separating them. The CDR3 is 14 residues long. The germline V gene encodes CDR1 KGHSH and CDR2 LQKENI. The CDR3 sequence is CASSPQVGRQPQHF. DNA of the CDR3: TGTGCCAGCTCACCACAGGTAGGGCGGCAGCCCCAGCATTTT.